The 23 T cell receptor beta chains listed next were all sequenced from one sample in a study of OX40 agonist ivuxolimab in advanced cancers. The data were produced by immunoSEQ multiplex PCR, yet TCRdb's version contains in-frame clones alone and is incomplete. The table has approximately 35,000 clones, around 80% seen once. The specimen comprised CD4+ or CD8+ T cells sorted from blood, sampled in a trial of the OX40 agonist ivuxolimab. These TCRs come from an adult with an advanced solid tumor such as melanoma, head and neck, liver or kidney cancer.

The chain links TRBV28 to TRBJ2-7, with 9 bases matching TRBD1. CDR1 and CDR2 from the germline V gene are MDHEN and SYDVKM. This CDR3 has 17 amino acids. Trimming at V came to 6 bases and at J to 2 bases, leaving 14 bases not matched to a gene. CDR3 amino acids: CASRVGGGGQGTYEQYF. The CDR3 DNA is TGTGCCAGCAGAGTAGGGGGAGGGGGACAGGGAACCTACGAGCAGTACTTC.

This chain connects TRBV6-6 to TRBJ1-5; perhaps TRBD1 as D (5 bases). Germline CDR1 is MNHNY and CDR2 is SVGAGI (reference sequence). This CDR3 has 14 residues. The ends were cut back, 6 bases at V and 7 bases at J, with 16 bases in the middle. CDR3: CASSRDGLRQPQHF. CDR3 bases: TGTGCCAGCAGCCGGGACGGTTTAAGACAGCCCCAGCATTTT.

V and J are TRBV21-1 and TRBJ2-7; the table's D call TRBD2 went unverified against the DNA. TRBV21-1 is designated a pseudogene. The CDR3 has 14 residues. CDR3 loop: CASSSGTEEYEQYF. The CDR3 DNA sequence: TGTGCCAGCAGCAGCGGGACGGAGGAGTACGAGCAGTACTTC.

In its sample, this clone was seen a few times. J is TRBJ2-1 and V is TRBV29-1; 11 bases agree with TRBD1. There are 14 residues in the CDR3. V lost 6 bases to trimming and J lost 8 bases; unmatched junction nucleotides: 9. Germline values: CDR1 SQVTM, CDR2 ANQGSEA. The CDR3 reads CSVPLGDRGDEQFF. CDR3 sequence (DNA): TGCAGCGTCCCTCTGGGGGACAGGGGGGATGAGCAGTTCTTC.

The chain recombines TRBV5-1 with TRBJ1-1; D is unclear. The CDR3 has 13 amino acids. The V end lost 1 base, the J end lost 2 bases, and 6 bases lay between the germline ends. Per germline, CDR1 SGHRS and CDR2 YFSETQ. Here the CDR3 reads CASSLRVNTEAFF. DNA of the CDR3: TGCGCCAGCAGCTTGCGGGTAAACACTGAAGCTTTCTTT.

This CDR3 reads CASSLRGAYNEQFF. In nucleotides, the CDR3 is TGTGCCAGCAGCTTGCGGGGGGCCTACAATGAGCAGTTCTTC. The chain uses TRBV5-6 and TRBJ2-1, with 7 bases aligning to TRBD2. The junction had 0 bases not matched to a gene; V was cut back by 1 base and J by 2 bases. The CDR3 is 14 residues long. Per the germline V gene, CDR1 is SGHDT and CDR2 is YYEEEE.

The chain recombines TRBV7-9 with TRBJ1-2; D remains unclear. Germline values: CDR1 SEHNR, CDR2 FQNEAQ (reference sequence). CDR3 size: 15 residues. V was trimmed by 0 bases and J by 0 bases, leaving 8 bases between them. The CDR3 protein is CASSLAAGANYGYTF. CDR3 coding DNA: TGTGCCAGCAGCTTAGCTGCGGGTGCTAACTATGGCTACACCTTC.

The rearrangement uses TRBV28 and TRBJ2-1; maybe TRBD1 (5 bases). The CDR3 has 13 residues. The V gene lost 3 bases and the J gene lost 7 bases, with 10 bases spanning the gap. Germline assignment: CDR1 MDHEN and CDR2 SYDVKM. The CDR3 reads CASSLVGANEQFF. The CDR3 DNA reads as TGTGCCAGCAGTTTGGTAGGGGCGAATGAGCAGTTCTTC.

The chain links TRBV5-8 to TRBJ2-7; D assignment may be TRBD1 or TRBD2 (5 bases each). The V gene's germline CDR1 is SGHTS and CDR2 YDEGEE. This CDR3 is built from 13 residues. The ends were cut back, 3 bases at V and 7 bases at J, with 14 bases in the middle. This CDR3 reads CASSSGAFGEQYF. The CDR3, as DNA: TGTGCCAGCAGCTCCGGGGCCTTTGGGGAGCAGTACTTC.

The CDR3 DNA is TGTGCCAGTAGTATGGTTGGCAGTCTTAATTCACCCCTCCACTTT. It translates to CASSMVGSLNSPLHF. J is TRBJ1-6 and V is TRBV19; the D is unclear. There are 15 residues in the CDR3. Trimming stripped 3 bases from V and 6 bases from J, with 12 bases between. Germline-derived CDR1 and CDR2 are LNHDA and SQIVND (reference sequence).

This chain joins TRBV30 and TRBJ1-3; possibly TRBD1 for D (5 bases). This CDR3 spans 14 amino acids. Germline lookup yields CDR1 GTSNPN and CDR2 SVGIG (reference sequence). V was clipped by 3 bases and J by 5 bases, with 14 bases between them. The CDR3 nucleotides are TGTGCCTGGAGCCTCGGGACCGTGAGAAACACCATATATTTT. It encodes CAWSLGTVRNTIYF.

V and J are TRBV30 and TRBJ2-1, with TRBD1 as a possible D gene (6 bases). V was pared by 4 bases and J by 12 bases, with 19 bases between. CDR1 and CDR2 (germline): GTSNPN, SVGIG (reference sequence). The CDR3 has 13 amino acids. DNA for the CDR3: TGTGCCTGGACCGGGCCCTCGAGGGGGAGGCAGTTCTTC. Protein sequence: CAWTGPSRGRQFF.

The gene calls are TRBV7-9 and TRBJ2-6; D could derive from TRBD1 or TRBD2 (5 bases each). Per germline, CDR1 SEHNR and CDR2 FQNEAQ (reference sequence). This CDR3 has 14 amino acids. The V end was cut by 3 bases, the J end by 9 bases, with 12 bases between. CDR3 in DNA: TGTGCCAGCAGCTTCGGGACGCAACTCAACGTCCTGACTTTC. Protein: CASSFGTQLNVLTF.

The DNA for the CDR3 is TGTGCCAGCAAAAAGGACGGACCCCAAGAGACCCAGTACTTC. Encoded protein: CASKKDGPQETQYF. The chain employs TRBV27 and TRBJ2-5; unclear D gene. The CDR3 contains 14 residues. Germline V gene lookup returns CDR1 MNHEY and CDR2 SMNVEV (reference sequence). V was clipped by 7 bases and J by 1 base, with 13 bases between them.

As regards this clone: It differs at one base from a far larger clone, so likely a read error. The V gene is TRBV2, the J gene TRBJ1-6, with D maybe TRBD1 (5 bases). This CDR3 comprises 13 residues. CDR1 SNHLY and CDR2 FYNNEI come from the germline V gene. V was pared by 5 bases and J by 9 bases, with 11 bases between. CDR3 in amino acids: CASSYQGSSPLHF. CDR3 coding DNA: TGTGCCAGCAGTTACCAGGGAAGTTCACCCCTCCACTTT.

The chain recombines TRBV30 with TRBJ1-3; D unclear. Per the germline V gene, CDR1 is GTSNPN and CDR2 is SVGIG (reference sequence). The CDR3 extends over 15 amino acids. In DNA form, the CDR3 reads TGTGCGGCAATGGGGTCGGCAGATTCTGGAAACACCATATATTTT. Translating gives CAAMGSADSGNTIYF.

The rearrangement uses TRBV5-1 and TRBJ2-3, with a weak D call TRBD2 (5 bases). Deletions cut 0 bases from V and 0 bases from J, with 8 bases between. Germline V lookup: CDR1 SGHRS, CDR2 YFSETQ. The CDR3 consists of 15 residues. The CDR3 DNA follows: TGCGCCAGCAGCTTGGCTAGCCTCAGCACAGATACGCAGTATTTT. It yields the protein CASSLASLSTDTQYF.

J is TRBJ2-1 and V is TRBV7-2, with TRBD1 matching over 8 bases. The V and J ends lost 1 base and 6 bases, in that order; junction bases with no gene match: 8. Germline CDR1 SGHTA, CDR2 FQGNSA. The CDR3 runs to 16 residues. Written as DNA, the CDR3 is TGTGCCAGCAGCTTAGTAGGGCAGGGGGCCCGCAATGAGCAGTTCTTC. Amino acid sequence: CASSLVGQGARNEQFF. Supplemented by reference TRBV7-2 and TRBJ2-1, the full variable domain reads GAGVSQSPSNKVTEKGKDVELRCDPISGHTALYWYRQSLGQGLEFLIYFQGNSAPDKSGLPSDRFSAERTGGSVSTLTIQRTQQEDSAVYLCASSLVGQGARNEQFFGPGTRLTVL.

V usage is TRBV9 and J usage is TRBJ2-7, with 8 bases matching TRBD2. After removal of 4 bases from V and 2 bases from J, the junction contained 5 bases not matched to a gene. Per germline, CDR1 SGDLS and CDR2 YYNGEE. This CDR3 contains 14 residues. CDR3 sequence: CASSPAGDTYEQYF. DNA for the CDR3: TGTGCCAGCAGCCCAGCGGGGGACACCTACGAGCAGTACTTC.

The chain couples TRBV27 to TRBJ2-3; tentatively, D is TRBD1 or TRBD2 (5 bases each). The CDR3 is made up of 17 amino acids. V was trimmed by 6 bases and J by 3 bases, leaving 22 bases between them. The germline gives CDR1 MNHEY, CDR2 SMNVEV (reference sequence). This chain's CDR3 is CASSYRPGRSGTDTQYF. As DNA, the CDR3 is TGTGCCAGCAGCTATAGACCGGGACGGAGTGGGACAGATACGCAGTATTTT.

The chain joins TRBV6-6 to TRBJ2-3; D is undetermined. The CDR3 has 14 amino acids. V dropped 0 bases and J dropped 3 bases, with 7 bases sitting between them. Germline assignment: CDR1 MNHNY and CDR2 SVGAGI (reference sequence). Here the CDR3 DNA reads TGTGCCAGCAGTTACTCTACCATAACAGATACGCAGTATTTT. Translated: CASSYSTITDTQYF.

This clone showed up just a few times. The chain is built from TRBV6-5 and TRBJ2-3, with D perhaps matching TRBD2 (7 bases). From germline, CDR1 is MNHEY and CDR2 SVGAGI. Deletions cut 6 bases from V and 1 base from J, with 14 bases between. The CDR3 is 15 residues long. The CDR3 sequence: CASRGGGSGTDTQYF. The CDR3, as DNA: TGTGCCAGCAGGGGAGGGGGTAGTGGCACAGATACGCAGTATTTT.

There are a few counts of this clone. The gene calls are TRBV7-2 and TRBJ2-7, with D perhaps TRBD1 (5 bases). V dropped 11 bases and J dropped 3 bases, with 17 bases sitting between them. The germline V gene encodes CDR1 SGHTA and CDR2 FQGNSA. CDR3 length equals 13 residues. Here the CDR3 reads CAVADAGNYEQYF. The CDR3 bases are TGTGCCGTTGCCGATGCAGGGAACTACGAGCAGTACTTC.